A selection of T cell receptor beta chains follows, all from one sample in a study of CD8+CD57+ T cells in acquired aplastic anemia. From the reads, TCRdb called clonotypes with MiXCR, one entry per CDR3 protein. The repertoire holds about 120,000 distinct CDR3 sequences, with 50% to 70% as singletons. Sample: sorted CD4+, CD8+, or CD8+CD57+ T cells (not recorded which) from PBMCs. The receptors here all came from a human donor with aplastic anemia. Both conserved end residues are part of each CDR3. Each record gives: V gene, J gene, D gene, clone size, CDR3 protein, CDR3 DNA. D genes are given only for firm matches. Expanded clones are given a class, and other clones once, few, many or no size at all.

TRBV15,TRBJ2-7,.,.,CATSRDVTYEQYF,TGTGCCACCAGCAGAGACGTGACGTACGAGCAGTACTTC
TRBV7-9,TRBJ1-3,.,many,CASSLASQAIYF,TGTGCCAGCAGCTTAGCCTCCCAGGCCATATATTTT
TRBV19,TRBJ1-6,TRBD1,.,CASSSPTGGSSPLHF,TGTGCCAGTAGCAGCCCGACAGGGGGCAGTTCACCCCTCCACTTT
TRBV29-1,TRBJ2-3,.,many,CSVGREPDTQYF,TGCAGCGTTGGACGGGAGCCAGATACGCAGTATTTT
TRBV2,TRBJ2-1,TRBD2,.,CASSEALWREGEQFF,TGTGCCAGCAGTGAAGCGCTTTGGAGGGAGGGAGAGCAGTTCTTC
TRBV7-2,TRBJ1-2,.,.,CASSKGTGYGYTF,TGTGCCAGCAGCAAGGGGACGGGATATGGCTACACCTTC
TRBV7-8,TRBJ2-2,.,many,CASSLDGSASGELFF,TGTGCCAGCAGCTTAGACGGGAGCGCCTCCGGGGAGCTGTTTTTT
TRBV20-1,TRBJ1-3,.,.,CSATPGNTIYF,TGCAGTGCTACCCCTGGAAACACCATATATTTT
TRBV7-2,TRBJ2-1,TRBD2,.,CASSLALAGEGEQFF,TGTGCCAGCAGCTTAGCGCTAGCGGGAGAGGGTGAGCAGTTCTTC
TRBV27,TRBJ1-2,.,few,CASSPSGNLYGYTF,TGTGCCAGCAGTCCCTCGGGTAACCTTTATGGCTACACCTTC
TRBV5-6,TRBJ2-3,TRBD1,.,CASSPGTGGWADTQYF,TGTGCCAGCAGCCCCGGGACAGGGGGCTGGGCGGATACGCAGTATTTT
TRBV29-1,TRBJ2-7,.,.,CSVKGVGYEQYF,TGCAGCGTTAAAGGGGTCGGCTACGAGCAGTACTTC
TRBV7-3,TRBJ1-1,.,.,CASSLEPVTEAFF,TGTGCCAGCAGCTTAGAGCCTGTCACTGAAGCTTTCTTT
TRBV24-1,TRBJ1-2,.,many,CATRGTQTNYGYTF,TGTGCCACCAGGGGGACACAGACTAACTATGGCTACACCTTC
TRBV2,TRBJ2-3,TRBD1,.,CASSWTGPGTDTQYF,TGTGCCAGCAGTTGGACAGGGCCTGGCACAGATACGCAGTATTTT
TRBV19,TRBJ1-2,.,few,CASSRHVANYGYTF,TGTGCCAGTAGTCGACACGTAGCTAACTATGGCTACACCTTC
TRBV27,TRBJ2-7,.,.,CASSGRDPYEQYF,TGTGCCAGCTCGGGACGAGATCCCTACGAGCAGTACTTC
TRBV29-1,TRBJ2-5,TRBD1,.,CSVGGQGAGETQYF,TGCAGCGTTGGGGGCCAGGGGGCCGGGGAGACCCAGTACTTC
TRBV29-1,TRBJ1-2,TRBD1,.,CSGGDRGYTF,TGCAGCGGCGGGGACAGAGGCTACACCTTC
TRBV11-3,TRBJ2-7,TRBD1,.,CASRPQGSGYEQYF,TGTGCCAGCAGACCACAGGGGTCTGGGTACGAGCAGTACTTC
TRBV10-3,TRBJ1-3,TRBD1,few,CAISGFQGETGNTIYF,TGTGCCATCAGTGGCTTTCAGGGGGAGACTGGAAACACCATATATTTT
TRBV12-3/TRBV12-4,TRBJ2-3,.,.,CASTLLGRALTDTQYF,TGTGCCAGCACCCTCCTCGGCAGGGCCCTCACAGATACGCAGTATTTT
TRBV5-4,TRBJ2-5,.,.,CASSSQLGGGETQYF,TGTGCCAGCAGCTCGCAGTTAGGGGGAGGAGAGACCCAGTACTTC
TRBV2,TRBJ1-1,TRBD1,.,CASGTGANTEAFF,TGTGCCTCCGGGACAGGGGCGAACACTGAAGCTTTCTTT
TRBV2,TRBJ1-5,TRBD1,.,CASSPDRGYQPQHF,TGTGCCAGCAGTCCGGACAGGGGCTATCAGCCCCAGCATTTT
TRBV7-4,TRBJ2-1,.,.,CASSPRFEQFF,TGTGCCAGCAGCCCCCGGTTTGAGCAGTTCTTC
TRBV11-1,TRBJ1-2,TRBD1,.,CASSYQSGGNDYGYTF,TGTGCCAGCAGCTATCAATCAGGGGGGAATGACTATGGCTACACCTTC
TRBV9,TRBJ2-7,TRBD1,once,CASSVGTGAWEQYF,TGTGCCAGCAGCGTAGGGACAGGGGCATGGGAGCAGTACTTC
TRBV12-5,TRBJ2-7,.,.,CASGPRGDEQYF,TGTGCTAGTGGTCCCAGAGGGGACGAGCAGTACTTC
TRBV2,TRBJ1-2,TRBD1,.,CASRPGQGASGYTF,TGTGCCAGCAGACCTGGACAGGGGGCATCTGGCTACACCTTC
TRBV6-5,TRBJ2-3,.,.,CASSYGTTTDTQYF,TGTGCCAGCAGTTACGGGACAACCACAGATACGCAGTATTTT
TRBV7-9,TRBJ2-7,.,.,CASSLTDRGEQYF,TGTGCCAGCAGCTTAACGGACAGAGGCGAGCAGTACTTC
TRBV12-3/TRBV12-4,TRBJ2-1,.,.,CASSPGTRGGEQFF,TGTGCCAGCAGTCCCGGGACGAGAGGGGGTGAGCAGTTCTTC
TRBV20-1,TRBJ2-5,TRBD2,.,CSARVVSGFTLQETQYF,TGCAGTGCTAGAGTGGTTAGCGGGTTTACATTGCAAGAGACCCAGTACTTC
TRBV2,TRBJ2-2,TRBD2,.,CASKTSGANTGELFF,TGTGCCAGCAAGACTAGCGGAGCCAACACCGGGGAGCTGTTTTTT
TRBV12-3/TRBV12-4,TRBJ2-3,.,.,CASSITSTDTQYF,TGTGCCAGCAGCATTACTAGCACAGATACGCAGTATTTT
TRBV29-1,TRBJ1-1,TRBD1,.,CSASTGGNEAFF,TGCAGCGCCTCGACAGGGGGGAATGAAGCTTTCTTT